This T cell receptor (beta chain) was identified during a study of CD8 T cells in ankylosing spondylitis. Study-wide findings and caveats: Relatively rare in peripheral blood, disease-linked clones were also CD8+. A motif in TCR beta, a set of seven to nine highly homologous variants, appeared characteristic of ankylosing spondylitis blood.

With 7 bases clipped from V and 6 bases from J, the junction kept 4 bases outside the gene matches. Germline V gives CDR1 MNHNS, CDR2 SASEGT. The CDR3 covers 13 residues. TCRdb re-called the 5' RACE reads through MiXCR, storing one row per CDR3 protein. The sample shows 800,000 to 900,000 distinct CDR3 sequences, about 10% of them seen only once. This clonotype was observed a handful of times. Its antigen is undetermined. This chain connects TRBV6-1 to TRBJ2-2; 8 bases agree with TRBD1. The sequenced material came from blood, either unsorted or a sorted T cell fraction (not recorded which). The origin of this receptor is a male donor with ankylosing spondylitis. The CDR3, as DNA: TGTGCCAGCAATCGACAGGGGTCCGGGGAGCTGTTTTTT. It codes for CASNRQGSGELFF.